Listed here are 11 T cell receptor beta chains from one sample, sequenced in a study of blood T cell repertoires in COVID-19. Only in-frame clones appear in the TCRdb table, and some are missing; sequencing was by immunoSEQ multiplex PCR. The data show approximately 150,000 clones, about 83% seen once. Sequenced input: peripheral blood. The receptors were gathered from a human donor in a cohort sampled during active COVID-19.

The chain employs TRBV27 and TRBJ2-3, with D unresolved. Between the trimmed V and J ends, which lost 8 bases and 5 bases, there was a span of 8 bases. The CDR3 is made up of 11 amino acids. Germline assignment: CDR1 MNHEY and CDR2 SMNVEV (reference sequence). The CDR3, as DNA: TGTGCCAGCCGCCTAGGAGATACGCAGTATTTT. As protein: CASRLGDTQYF.

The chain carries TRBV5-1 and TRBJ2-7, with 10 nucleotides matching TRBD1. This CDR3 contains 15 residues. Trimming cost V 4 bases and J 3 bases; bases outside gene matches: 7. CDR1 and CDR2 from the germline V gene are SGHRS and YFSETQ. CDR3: CASSASGQGIYEQYF. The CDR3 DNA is TGCGCCAGCAGCGCGTCGGGACAGGGGATCTACGAGCAGTACTTC.

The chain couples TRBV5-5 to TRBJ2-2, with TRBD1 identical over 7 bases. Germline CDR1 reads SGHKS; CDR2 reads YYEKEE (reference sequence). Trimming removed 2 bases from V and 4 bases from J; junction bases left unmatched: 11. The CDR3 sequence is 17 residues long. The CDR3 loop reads CASSFMTGMDGTGELFF. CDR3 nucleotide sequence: TGTGCCAGCAGCTTTATGACAGGGATGGATGGCACCGGGGAGCTGTTTTTT.

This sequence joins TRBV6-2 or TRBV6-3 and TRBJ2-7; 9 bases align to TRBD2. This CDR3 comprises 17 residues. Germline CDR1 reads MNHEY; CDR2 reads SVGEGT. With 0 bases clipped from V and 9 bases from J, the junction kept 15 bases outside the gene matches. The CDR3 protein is CASSYSLREGPRLGQYF. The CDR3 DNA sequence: TGTGCCAGCAGTTACTCCCTGCGGGAGGGCCCTCGACTCGGGCAGTACTTC.

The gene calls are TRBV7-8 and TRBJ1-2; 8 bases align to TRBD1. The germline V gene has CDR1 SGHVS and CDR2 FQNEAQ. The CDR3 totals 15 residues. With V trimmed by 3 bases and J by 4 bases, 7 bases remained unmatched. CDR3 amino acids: CASSFSGGGGYGYTF. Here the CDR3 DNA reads TGTGCCAGCAGCTTTTCAGGGGGCGGAGGCTATGGCTACACCTTC.

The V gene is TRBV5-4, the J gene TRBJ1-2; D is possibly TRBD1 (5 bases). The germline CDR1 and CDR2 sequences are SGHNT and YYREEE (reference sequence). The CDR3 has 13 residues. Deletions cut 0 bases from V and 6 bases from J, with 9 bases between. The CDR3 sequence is CASSLVAGNGYTF. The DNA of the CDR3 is TGTGCCAGCAGCTTGGTGGCAGGGAATGGCTACACCTTC.

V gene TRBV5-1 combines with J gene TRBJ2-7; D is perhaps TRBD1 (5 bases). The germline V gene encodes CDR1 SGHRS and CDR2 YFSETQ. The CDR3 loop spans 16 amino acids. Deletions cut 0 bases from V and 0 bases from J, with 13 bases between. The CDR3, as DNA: TGCGCCAGCAGCTTGGACCCACAGGCGAACTCCTACGAGCAGTACTTC. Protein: CASSLDPQANSYEQYF.

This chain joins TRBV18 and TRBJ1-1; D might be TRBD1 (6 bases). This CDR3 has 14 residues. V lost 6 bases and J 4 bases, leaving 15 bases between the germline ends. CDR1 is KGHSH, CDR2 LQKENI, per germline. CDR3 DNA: TGTGCCAGCTCTTCCCACCTGGGGGCCACTGAAGCTTTCTTT. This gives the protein CASSSHLGATEAFF.

Written as DNA, the CDR3 is TGTGCCAGCAGTCAACGATCCCCGGACAGGGTCGCCTACAATGAGCAGTTCTTC. Its protein product is CASSQRSPDRVAYNEQFF. The V and J genes are TRBV7-8 and TRBJ2-1, with 8 bases that match TRBD1. There are 18 residues in the CDR3. Germline V gene lookup returns CDR1 SGHVS and CDR2 FQNEAQ. With 6 bases clipped from V and 2 bases from J, the junction kept 15 bases outside the gene matches.

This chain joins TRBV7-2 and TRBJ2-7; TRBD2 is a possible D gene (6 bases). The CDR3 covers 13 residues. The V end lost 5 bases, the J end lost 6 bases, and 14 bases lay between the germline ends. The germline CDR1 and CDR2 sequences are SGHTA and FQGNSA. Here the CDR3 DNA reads TGTGCCAGCAGCGCGGGACGAAATGGCGAGCAGTACTTC. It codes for CASSAGRNGEQYF.

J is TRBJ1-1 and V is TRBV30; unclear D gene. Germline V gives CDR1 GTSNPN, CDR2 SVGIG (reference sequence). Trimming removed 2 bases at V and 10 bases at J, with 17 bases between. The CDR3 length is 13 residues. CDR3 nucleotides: TGTGCCTGGAGTCTCACCCGGGAGAGAGGAGCTTTCTTT. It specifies CAWSLTRERGAFF. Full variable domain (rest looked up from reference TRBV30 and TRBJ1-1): SQTIHQWPATLVQPVGSPLSLECTVEGTSNPNLYWYRQAAGRGLQLLFYSVGIGQISSEVPQNLSASRPQDRQFILSSKKLLLSDSGFYLCAWSLTRERGAFFGQGTRLTVV.